What follows is one T cell receptor beta chain and its context. The antigen is unknown. CDR3 length equals 13 residues. Germline V gives CDR1 SNHLY, CDR2 FYNNEI. V lost 5 bases to trimming and J lost 9 bases, with 14 bases between them. The sample belongs to a study of blood T cells in healthy people across ages. Background on the study: With template switching, about one barcoded beta molecule was captured per two T cells.

Using a J-beta primer mix together with a sample-barcoded 5' primer, a second PCR was run for roughly 6 to 12 cycles. A template-switch adaptor containing 12 random nucleotides labeled each cDNA molecule. MiXCR, applied by TCRdb to the 5' RACE reads, yields one record per CDR3 protein. This table has about 780,000 distinct CDR3 sequences, less than 60% appearing once. Points from the study as a whole: Unsorted PBMCs ruled out conclusive naive versus antigen-experienced comparison.

The genes are TRBV2 and TRBJ2-1, with unresolved D. The sample comprised blood. This TCR came from an elderly man in good health. CDR3 bases: TGTGCCAGCAGTATCAATGAATCCGGTGAGCAGTTCTTC. This codes for CASSINESGEQFF.